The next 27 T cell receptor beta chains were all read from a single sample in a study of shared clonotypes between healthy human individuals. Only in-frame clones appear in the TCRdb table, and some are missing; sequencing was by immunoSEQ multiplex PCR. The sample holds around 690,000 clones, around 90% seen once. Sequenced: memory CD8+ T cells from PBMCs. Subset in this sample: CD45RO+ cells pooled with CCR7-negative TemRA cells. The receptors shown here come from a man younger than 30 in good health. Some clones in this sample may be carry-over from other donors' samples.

Here the CDR3 DNA reads TGTGCCAGCAGCTCTCGGACAGGGATGATCGGGGAGCTGTTTTTT. It specifies CASSSRTGMIGELFF. The chain has TRBV7-6 and TRBJ2-2; 8 bases agree with TRBD1. V trimming: 4 bases; J trimming: 7 bases; junction bases outside the gene matches: 8. The CDR3 runs 15 residues. Germline CDR1 SGHVS, CDR2 FNYEAQ. The complete variable domain, with remaining parts taken from reference TRBV7-6 and TRBJ2-2, reads GAGVSQSPRYKVTKRGQDVALRCDPISGHVSLYWYRQALGQGPEFLTYFNYEAQQDKSGLPNDRFSAERPEGSISTLTIQRTEQRDSAMYRCASSSRTGMIGELFFGEGSRLTVL.

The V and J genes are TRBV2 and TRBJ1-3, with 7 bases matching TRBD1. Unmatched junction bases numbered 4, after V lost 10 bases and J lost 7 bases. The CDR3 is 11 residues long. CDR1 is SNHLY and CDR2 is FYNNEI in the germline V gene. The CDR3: CATPRGNTIYF. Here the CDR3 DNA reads TGTGCCACGCCCAGGGGGAACACCATATATTTT.

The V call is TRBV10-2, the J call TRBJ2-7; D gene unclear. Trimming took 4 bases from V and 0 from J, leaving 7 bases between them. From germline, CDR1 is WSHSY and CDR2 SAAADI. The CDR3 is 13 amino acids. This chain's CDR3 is CASSVTFSYEQYF. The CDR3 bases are TGCGCCAGCAGTGTTACCTTCTCCTACGAGCAGTACTTC.

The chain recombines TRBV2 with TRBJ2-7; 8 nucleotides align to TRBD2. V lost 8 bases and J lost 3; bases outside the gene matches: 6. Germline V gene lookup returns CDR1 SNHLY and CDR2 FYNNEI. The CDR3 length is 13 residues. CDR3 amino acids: CASLGGARYEQYF. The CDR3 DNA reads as TGTGCCAGCCTCGGGGGGGCGCGCTACGAGCAGTACTTC.

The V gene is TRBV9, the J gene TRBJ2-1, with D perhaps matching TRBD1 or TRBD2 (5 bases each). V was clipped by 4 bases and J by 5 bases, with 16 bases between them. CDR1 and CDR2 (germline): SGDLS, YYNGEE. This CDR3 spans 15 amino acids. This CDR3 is CASSPRGTDNNEQFF. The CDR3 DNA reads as TGTGCCAGCAGCCCTAGAGGGACGGATAACAATGAGCAGTTCTTC.

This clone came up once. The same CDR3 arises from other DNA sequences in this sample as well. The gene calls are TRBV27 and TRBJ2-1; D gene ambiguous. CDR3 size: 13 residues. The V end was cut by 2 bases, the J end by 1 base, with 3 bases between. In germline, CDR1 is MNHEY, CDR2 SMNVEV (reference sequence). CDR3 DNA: TGTGCCAGCAGTTTAGGTTCCTACAATGAGCAGTTCTTC. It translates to CASSLGSYNEQFF.

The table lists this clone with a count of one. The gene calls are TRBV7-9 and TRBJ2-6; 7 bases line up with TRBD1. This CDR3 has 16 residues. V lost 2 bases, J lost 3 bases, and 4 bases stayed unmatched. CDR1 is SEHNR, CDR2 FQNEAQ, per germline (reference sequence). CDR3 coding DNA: TGTGCCAGCAGCTTAAGAGGGGGCCTTGGGGCCAACGTCCTGACTTTC. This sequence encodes CASSLRGGLGANVLTF.

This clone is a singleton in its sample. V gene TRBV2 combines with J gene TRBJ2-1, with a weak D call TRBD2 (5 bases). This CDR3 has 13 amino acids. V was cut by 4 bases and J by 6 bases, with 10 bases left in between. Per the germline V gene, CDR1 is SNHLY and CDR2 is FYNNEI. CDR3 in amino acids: CASSAASPNEQFF. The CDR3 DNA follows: TGTGCCAGCAGTGCCGCTAGCCCCAATGAGCAGTTCTTC.

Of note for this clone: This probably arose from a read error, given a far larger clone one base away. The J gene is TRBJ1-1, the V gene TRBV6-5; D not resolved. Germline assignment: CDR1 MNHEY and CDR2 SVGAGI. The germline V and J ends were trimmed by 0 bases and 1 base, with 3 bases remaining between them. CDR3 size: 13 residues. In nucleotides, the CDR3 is TGTGCCAGCAGTTACTCGAAGAACACTGAAGCTTTCTTT. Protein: CASSYSKNTEAFF.

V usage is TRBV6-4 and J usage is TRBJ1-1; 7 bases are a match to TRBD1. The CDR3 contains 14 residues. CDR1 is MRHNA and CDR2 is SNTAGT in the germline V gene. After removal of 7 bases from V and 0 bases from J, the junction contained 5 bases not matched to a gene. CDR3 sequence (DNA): TGTGCCAGCATAGGACAGGAAATGAACACTGAAGCTTTCTTT. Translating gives CASIGQEMNTEAFF.

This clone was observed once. The CDR3 DNA reads as TGTGCCAGCAGTTTTGGGGGCGCAGTCTATGGCTACACCTTC. This translates into CASSFGGAVYGYTF. V is TRBV27 and J is TRBJ1-2, with D tentatively TRBD1 (6 bases). Germline loops: CDR1 MNHEY, CDR2 SMNVEV (reference sequence). V was cut by 3 bases and J by 4 bases, with 12 bases left in between. The CDR3 consists of 14 residues.

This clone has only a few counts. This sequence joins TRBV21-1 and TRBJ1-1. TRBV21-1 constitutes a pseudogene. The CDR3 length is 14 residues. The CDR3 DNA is TGTGCCAGCAGCACAGGGACTGAGAACACTGAAGCTTTCTTT. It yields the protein CASSTGTENTEAFF.

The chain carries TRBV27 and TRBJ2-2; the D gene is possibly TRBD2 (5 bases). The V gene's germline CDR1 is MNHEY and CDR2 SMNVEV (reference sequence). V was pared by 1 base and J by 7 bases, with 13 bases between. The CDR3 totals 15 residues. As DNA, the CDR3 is TGTGCCAGCAGTTTATTTGGCCGGGGAATCGGGGAGCTGTTTTTT. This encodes CASSLFGRGIGELFF.

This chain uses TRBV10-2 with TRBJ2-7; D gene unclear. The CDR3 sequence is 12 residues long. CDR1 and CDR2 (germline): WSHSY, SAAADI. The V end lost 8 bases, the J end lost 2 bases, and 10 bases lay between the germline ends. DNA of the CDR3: TGCGCCAGCCTTGACACGCCCTACGAGCAGTACTTC. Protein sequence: CASLDTPYEQYF.

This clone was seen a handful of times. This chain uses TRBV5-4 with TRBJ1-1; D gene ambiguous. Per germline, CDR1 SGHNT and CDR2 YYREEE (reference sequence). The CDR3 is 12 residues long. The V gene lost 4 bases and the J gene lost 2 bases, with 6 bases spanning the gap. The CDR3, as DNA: TGTGCCAGCAGCCGGGCCAACACTGAAGCTTTCTTT. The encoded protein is CASSRANTEAFF.

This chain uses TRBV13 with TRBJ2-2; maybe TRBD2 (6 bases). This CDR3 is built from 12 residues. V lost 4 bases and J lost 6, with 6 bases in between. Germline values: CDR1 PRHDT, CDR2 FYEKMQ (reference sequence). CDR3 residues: CASSWEAGELFF. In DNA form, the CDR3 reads TGTGCCAGCAGCTGGGAGGCCGGGGAGCTGTTTTTT. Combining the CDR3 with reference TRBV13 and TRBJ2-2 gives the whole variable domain AAGVIQSPRHLIKEKRETATLKCYPIPRHDTVYWYQQGPGQDPQFLISFYEKMQSDKGSIPDRFSAQQFSDYHSELNMSSLELGDSALYFCASSWEAGELFFGEGSRLTVL.

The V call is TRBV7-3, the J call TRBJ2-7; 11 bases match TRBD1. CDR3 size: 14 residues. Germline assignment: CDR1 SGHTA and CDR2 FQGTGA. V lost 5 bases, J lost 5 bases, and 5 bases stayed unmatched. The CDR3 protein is CASSPRDRGNEQYF. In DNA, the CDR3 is TGTGCCAGCAGCCCCCGGGACAGGGGGAACGAGCAGTACTTC. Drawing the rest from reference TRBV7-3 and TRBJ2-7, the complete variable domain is GAGVSQTPSNKVTEKGKYVELRCDPISGHTALYWYRQSLGQGPEFLIYFQGTGAADDSGLPNDRFFAVRPEGSVSTLKIQRTERGDSAVYLCASSPRDRGNEQYFGPGTRLTVT.

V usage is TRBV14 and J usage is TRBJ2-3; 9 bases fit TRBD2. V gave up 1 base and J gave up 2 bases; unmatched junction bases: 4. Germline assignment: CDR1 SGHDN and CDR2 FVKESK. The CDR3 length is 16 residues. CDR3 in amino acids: CASSQGLAGLTDTQYF. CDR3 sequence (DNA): TGTGCCAGCAGCCAAGGCCTAGCGGGGCTCACAGATACGCAGTATTTT.

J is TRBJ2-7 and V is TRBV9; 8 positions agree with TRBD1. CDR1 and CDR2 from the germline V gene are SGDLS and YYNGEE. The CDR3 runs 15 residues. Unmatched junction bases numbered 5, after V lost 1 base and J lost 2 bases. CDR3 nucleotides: TGTGCCAGCAGCGTATATTGGACAGGGACCTACGAGCAGTACTTC. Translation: CASSVYWTGTYEQYF.

CDR3 residues: CASRTTISYNEQFF. CDR3 nucleotide sequence: TGTGCCAGCAGGACAACGATCTCCTACAATGAGCAGTTCTTC. This chain links TRBV6-5 with TRBJ2-1; D is uncertain. V was cut by 6 bases and J by 0 bases, with 9 bases left in between. From germline, CDR1 is MNHEY and CDR2 SVGAGI. This CDR3 has 14 residues.

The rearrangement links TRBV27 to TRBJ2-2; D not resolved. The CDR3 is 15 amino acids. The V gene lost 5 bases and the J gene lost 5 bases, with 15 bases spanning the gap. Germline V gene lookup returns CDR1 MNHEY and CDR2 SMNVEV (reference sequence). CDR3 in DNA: TGTGCCAGCAGTGGCGGACGGACCCCTACCGGGGAGCTGTTTTTT. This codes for CASSGGRTPTGELFF.

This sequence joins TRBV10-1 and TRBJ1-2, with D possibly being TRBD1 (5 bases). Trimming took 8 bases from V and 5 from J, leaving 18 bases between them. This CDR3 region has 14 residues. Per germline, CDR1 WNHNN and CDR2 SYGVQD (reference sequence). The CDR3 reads CASGGTVEGYGYTF. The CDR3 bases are TGCGCCAGCGGGGGGACGGTGGAAGGGTATGGCTACACCTTC.

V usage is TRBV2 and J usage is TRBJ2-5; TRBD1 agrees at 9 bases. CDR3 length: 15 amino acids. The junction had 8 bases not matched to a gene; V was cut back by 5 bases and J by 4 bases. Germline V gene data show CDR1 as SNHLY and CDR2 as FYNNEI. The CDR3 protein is CASSQGQGVSETQYF. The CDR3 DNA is TGTGCCAGCAGTCAGGGACAGGGTGTATCAGAGACCCAGTACTTC.

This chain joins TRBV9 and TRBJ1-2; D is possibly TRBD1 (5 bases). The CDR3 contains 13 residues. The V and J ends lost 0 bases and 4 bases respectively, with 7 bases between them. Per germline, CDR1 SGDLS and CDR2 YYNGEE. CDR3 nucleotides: TGTGCCAGCAGCGTAGCCGGGGGCTATGGCTACACCTTC. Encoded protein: CASSVAGGYGYTF.

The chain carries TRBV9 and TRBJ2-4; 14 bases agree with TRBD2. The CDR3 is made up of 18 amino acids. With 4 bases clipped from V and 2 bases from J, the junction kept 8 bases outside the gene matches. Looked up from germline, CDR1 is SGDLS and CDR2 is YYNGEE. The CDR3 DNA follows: TGTGCCAGCAGCACACAGGGACTAGCGGGAGTCTCCAAAAACATTCAGTACTTC. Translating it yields CASSTQGLAGVSKNIQYF.

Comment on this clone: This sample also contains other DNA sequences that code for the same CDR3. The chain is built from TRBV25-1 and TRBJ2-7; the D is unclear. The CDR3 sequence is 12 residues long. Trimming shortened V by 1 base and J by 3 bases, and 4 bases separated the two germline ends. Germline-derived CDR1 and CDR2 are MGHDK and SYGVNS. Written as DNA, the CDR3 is TGTGCCAGCAGTGAATTTGGCTACGAGCAGTACTTC. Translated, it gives CASSEFGYEQYF.

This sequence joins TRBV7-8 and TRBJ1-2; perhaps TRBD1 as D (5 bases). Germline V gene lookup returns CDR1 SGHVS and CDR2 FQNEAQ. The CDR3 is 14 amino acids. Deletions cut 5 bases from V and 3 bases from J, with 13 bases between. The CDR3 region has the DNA TGTGCCAGCAGCACCCGGGAGGGGTACTATGGCTACACCTTC. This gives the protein CASSTREGYYGYTF.